Shown below are 16 T cell receptor beta chains from a single sample sequenced in a study of OX40 agonist ivuxolimab in advanced cancers. The data were produced by immunoSEQ multiplex PCR, yet TCRdb's version contains in-frame clones alone and is incomplete. In the table there are about 20,000 clones, 85% to 90% of which are singletons. The sample consisted of CD4+ or CD8+ T cells sorted from blood, taken in a trial of the OX40 agonist ivuxolimab. The receptors here all came from an adult with an advanced solid tumor such as melanoma, head and neck, liver or kidney cancer.

This chain joins TRBV6-5 and TRBJ2-7; no reliable D call. Germline CDR1 is MNHEY and CDR2 is SVGAGI. Between the trimmed V and J ends, which lost 3 bases and 5 bases, there was a span of 8 bases. This CDR3 is built from 12 residues. In nucleotides, the CDR3 is TGTGCCAGCAGTTATGCTCGGAACGAGCAGTACTTC. Its protein is CASSYARNEQYF.

V and J are TRBV9 and TRBJ2-7, with 11 bases identical to TRBD2. V lost 3 bases and J lost 1; bases outside the gene matches: 3. The CDR3 is made up of 15 amino acids. Germline V gene lookup returns CDR1 SGDLS and CDR2 YYNGEE. The CDR3 DNA reads TGTGCCAGCAGCGCCCTAGCGGGGGGTTCCTACGAGCAGTACTTC. This translates into CASSALAGGSYEQYF.

This chain links TRBV19 with TRBJ1-5, with D tentatively TRBD1 (5 bases). CDR3 length equals 15 residues. Germline-derived CDR1 and CDR2 are LNHDA and SQIVND (reference sequence). The V end was cut by 3 bases, the J end by 5 bases, with 14 bases between. The CDR3 spells CASSIPEGPYQPQHF. CDR3 bases: TGTGCCAGTAGTATTCCTGAGGGACCCTATCAGCCCCAGCATTTT.

This chain joins TRBV5-4 and TRBJ1-1, with TRBD1 matching over 9 bases. Germline V gives CDR1 SGHNT, CDR2 YYREEE (reference sequence). The CDR3 contains 14 residues. J lost 4 bases, V lost 6 bases, and 7 bases had no gene match. In DNA, the CDR3 is TGTGCCAGCAACCTACAGGGGGCAGGCACTGAAGCTTTCTTT. Encoded protein: CASNLQGAGTEAFF.

The chain has TRBV6-5 and TRBJ1-2; weak D call: TRBD1 (6 bases). V lost 0 bases, J lost 6 bases, and 17 bases lay in between. In germline, CDR1 is MNHEY, CDR2 SVGAGI. The CDR3 contains 16 residues. The CDR3 here is CASSYSRLRGQNGYTF. CDR3 nucleotide sequence: TGTGCCAGCAGTTACTCCCGACTCCGGGGGCAGAATGGCTACACCTTC.

This clone is classed as hyperexpanded (1% or more). This chain joins TRBV28 and TRBJ1-1, with TRBD1 as a possible D gene (6 bases). Germline loops: CDR1 MDHEN, CDR2 SYDVKM. The ends were cut back, 6 bases at V and 7 bases at J, with 30 bases in the middle. The CDR3 extends over 18 amino acids. The CDR3 region is CASSSTQSSDRSRIEAFF. DNA of the CDR3: TGTGCCAGCAGCTCGACCCAGAGCTCGGACAGATCCCGGATTGAAGCTTTCTTT.

V is TRBV10-3 and J is TRBJ1-5, with a tentative D call TRBD1 (5 bases). The CDR3 has 16 amino acids. The V gene lost 3 bases and the J gene lost 0 bases, with 12 bases spanning the gap. Looked up from germline, CDR1 is ENHRY and CDR2 is SYGVKD. The CDR3 here is CAISEVWGDSNQPQHF. As DNA, the CDR3 is TGTGCCATCAGTGAAGTATGGGGGGATAGCAATCAGCCCCAGCATTTT.

The table lists this clone with a count of one. J is TRBJ1-2 and V is TRBV4-1; D might be TRBD1 (6 bases). CDR1 is MGHRA, CDR2 YSYEKL, per germline. V was pared by 8 bases and J by 4 bases, with 17 bases between. This CDR3 is 14 amino acids long. CDR3 loop: CASSPPGASYGYTF. CDR3 in DNA: TGCGCCAGCTCGCCTCCGGGGGCAAGCTATGGCTACACCTTC.

This clone appeared a single time. The chain joins TRBV28 to TRBJ2-2; TRBD2 matches 8 bases. With V trimmed by 1 base and J by 0 bases, 4 bases remained unmatched. Looked up from germline, CDR1 is MDHEN and CDR2 is SYDVKM. CDR3 length equals 17 residues. This chain's CDR3 is CASSLFPSGPNTGELFF. CDR3 bases: TGTGCCAGCAGTTTATTCCCTAGCGGGCCGAACACCGGGGAGCTGTTTTTT. Full variable domain (remainder filled in from reference TRBV28 and TRBJ2-2): DVKVTQSSRYLVKRTGEKVFLECVQDMDHENMFWYRQDPGLGLRLIYFSYDVKMKEKGDIPEGYSVSREKKERFSLILESASTNQTSMYLCASSLFPSGPNTGELFFGEGSRLTVL.

V and J are TRBV4-2 and TRBJ1-1, with a possible D match to TRBD1 (5 bases). Germline values: CDR1 LGHNA, CDR2 YNFKEQ. The CDR3 extends over 13 amino acids. Trimming cost V 6 bases and J 2 bases, with 10 bases left between them. DNA for the CDR3: TGTGCCAGCAGTGCAGGGATCAACACTGAAGCTTTCTTT. Residues: CASSAGINTEAFF.

The chain couples TRBV9 to TRBJ1-3; no clear D gene. Trimming shortened V by 3 bases and J by 0 bases, and 10 bases separated the two germline ends. Germline V gene sequence: CDR1 SGDLS, CDR2 YYNGEE. The CDR3 extends over 15 amino acids. The CDR3 reads CASSADQDSGNTIYF. CDR3 DNA sequence: TGTGCCAGCAGCGCAGACCAGGACTCTGGAAACACCATATATTTT.

The chain carries TRBV6-5 and TRBJ2-7; TRBD1 agrees at 7 bases. The CDR3 length is 12 residues. V lost 5 bases to trimming and J lost 4 bases; unmatched junction nucleotides: 2. Germline V lookup: CDR1 MNHEY, CDR2 SVGAGI. CDR3 region: CASSEQGYEQYF. The CDR3 DNA reads as TGTGCCAGCAGTGAACAGGGGTACGAGCAGTACTTC.

The V gene is TRBV28, the J gene TRBJ2-5; 7 nucleotides agree with TRBD1. Trimming at V came to 5 bases and at J to 4 bases, leaving 13 bases not matched to a gene. From germline, CDR1 is MDHEN and CDR2 SYDVKM. There are 16 residues in the CDR3. CDR3 amino acids: CASSRRMGQRGETQYF. In nucleotides, the CDR3 is TGTGCCAGCAGTCGACGAATGGGACAGAGGGGAGAGACCCAGTACTTC.

The chain links TRBV4-1 to TRBJ1-4, with TRBD1 as a possible D gene (6 bases). Trimming pared 4 bases from V and 8 bases from J, leaving 17 bases between. CDR1 MGHRA and CDR2 YSYEKL come from the germline V gene. This CDR3 has 15 amino acids. The CDR3 region has the DNA TGCGCCAGCAGCCCAAGGACAGTGCCTTTGGAAAAACTGTTTTTT. It is translated as CASSPRTVPLEKLFF.

The chain employs TRBV19 and TRBJ1-1; 10 nucleotides align to TRBD1. The CDR3 is 16 residues long. V trimming: 3 bases; J trimming: 4 bases; junction bases outside the gene matches: 8. Germline assignment: CDR1 LNHDA and CDR2 SQIVND (reference sequence). The CDR3 is CASSMSDRGPVTEAFF. In nucleotides, the CDR3 is TGTGCCAGTAGTATGAGTGACAGGGGGCCGGTCACTGAAGCTTTCTTT.

This clone was counted between two and nine times. The rearrangement joins TRBV19 to TRBJ1-3; D is possibly TRBD1 (6 bases). The V gene lost 0 bases and the J gene lost 3 bases, with 12 bases spanning the gap. CDR3 size: 16 residues. Germline-derived CDR1 and CDR2 are LNHDA and SQIVND (reference sequence). CDR3 sequence: CASSIEGARGGNTIYF. The CDR3 DNA is TGTGCCAGTAGTATAGAAGGGGCCAGGGGTGGAAACACCATATATTTT.